This T cell receptor (beta chain) was identified in a study of blood T cells in healthy people across ages. The second PCR ran roughly 6 to 11 cycles with a sample-barcoded 5' primer and J-beta primers. TCRdb called the 5' RACE reads again in MiXCR, with one record for every CDR3 protein. The sample has 500,000 to 600,000 distinct CDR3 sequences, 25% to 30% seen once; the top ten hold about 18%. Isolation recovered at least 6 million PBMCs from every sample. Total RNA extracted from each sample amounted to at least 6 micrograms. V shed 7 bases, J shed 6 bases, and the junction held 13 bases outside the gene matches. This CDR3 comprises 16 residues. From germline, CDR1 is MNHEY and CDR2 SVGEGT. Study conclusions and caveats: Naive T cell percentage by flow cytometry tracked strongly with beta diversity.

This clonotype has ten or more counts. Its antigen is currently unknown. Sequenced sample: blood. The receptor comes from a woman aged 70-85 years in good health. This chain links TRBV6-2 or TRBV6-3 with TRBJ1-5; 9 nucleotides match TRBD1. CDR3 sequence reads: CASTQRQGGVSQPQHF. For the CDR3, the DNA is TGTGCCAGCACTCAACGACAGGGGGGGGTAAGTCAGCCCCAGCATTTT.